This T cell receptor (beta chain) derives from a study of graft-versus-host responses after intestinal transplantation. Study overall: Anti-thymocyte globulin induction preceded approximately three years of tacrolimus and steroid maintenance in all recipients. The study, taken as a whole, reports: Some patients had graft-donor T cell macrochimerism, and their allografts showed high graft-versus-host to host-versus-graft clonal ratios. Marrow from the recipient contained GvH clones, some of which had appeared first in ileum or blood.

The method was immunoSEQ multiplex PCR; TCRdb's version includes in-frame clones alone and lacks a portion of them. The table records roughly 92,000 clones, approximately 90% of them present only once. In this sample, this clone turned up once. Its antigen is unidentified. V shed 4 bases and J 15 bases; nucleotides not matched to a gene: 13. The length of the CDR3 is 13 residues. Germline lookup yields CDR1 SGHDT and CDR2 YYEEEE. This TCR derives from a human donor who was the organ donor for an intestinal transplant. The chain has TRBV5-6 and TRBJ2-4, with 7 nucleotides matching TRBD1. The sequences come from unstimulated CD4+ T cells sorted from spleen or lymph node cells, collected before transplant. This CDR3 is CASSTGTEAVLYF. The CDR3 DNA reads TGTGCCAGCAGCACAGGGACAGAAGCAGTTTTGTACTTC. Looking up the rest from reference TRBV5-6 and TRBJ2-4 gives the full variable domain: DAGVTQSPTHLIKTRGQQVTLRCSPKSGHDTVSWYQQALGQGPQFIFQYYEEEERQRGNFPDRFSGHQFPNYSSELNVNALLLGDSALYLCASSTGTEAVLYFGAGTRLSVL.